These 27 T cell receptor beta chains originate from one sample sequenced in a study of blood T cell repertoires in COVID-19. Here immunoSEQ multiplex PCR was the method, and the copy in TCRdb shows in-frame clones only, minus some. The sample yields 250,000 or so clones, approximately 86% seen once. The sequenced sample was peripheral blood. The receptors here all came from a man aged 25 to 40 with active or convalescent COVID-19.

This clone was picked up a small number of times. The genes are TRBV6-5 and TRBJ2-7; the match to TRBD2 covers 10 bases. Germline CDR1 is MNHEY and CDR2 is SVGAGI. V was pared by 7 bases and J by 0 bases, with 6 bases of the junction left unmatched. This CDR3 has 15 amino acids. CDR3 sequence (DNA): TGTGCCAGCAACGCACTAGCGGGGAGCTCCTACGAGCAGTACTTC. It codes for CASNALAGSSYEQYF.

V gene TRBV11-3 combines with J gene TRBJ2-2, with 11 bases fitting TRBD1. Germline V gives CDR1 SGHNT, CDR2 YENEEA. The length of the CDR3 is 15 residues. Trimming took 5 bases from V and 5 from J; bases not matched to a gene: 4. CDR3 amino acids: CASSKDRGRTGELFF. The CDR3, as DNA: TGTGCCAGCAGCAAGGACAGGGGGCGGACCGGGGAGCTGTTTTTT. Using reference TRBV11-3 and TRBJ2-2 for the parts outside the CDR3, the full variable domain is EAGVVQSPRYKIIEKKQPVAFWCNPISGHNTLYWYLQNLGQGPELLIRYENEEAVDDSQLPKDRFSAERLKGVDSTLKIQPAELGDSAVYLCASSKDRGRTGELFFGEGSRLTVL.

The gene calls are TRBV5-4 and TRBJ2-5, with TRBD2 identical over 10 bases. The ends lost 0 bases at V and 7 bases at J; junction bases unmatched: 12. The germline gives CDR1 SGHNT, CDR2 YYREEE (reference sequence). The CDR3 extends over 17 amino acids. The CDR3 protein is CASSLASGGPKRVTQYF. The CDR3 bases are TGTGCCAGCAGCTTGGCTAGCGGGGGCCCTAAGCGGGTGACCCAGTACTTC.

Comment on this clone: Other DNA variants within this sample encode the same CDR3. The chain combines TRBV5-4 with TRBJ2-7; 11 nucleotides align to TRBD1. CDR3 length equals 15 residues. The J segment lost 3 bases and the V segment lost 3 bases, leaving 5 bases of the junction unmatched. Germline V lookup: CDR1 SGHNT, CDR2 YYREEE (reference sequence). CDR3 residues: CASSSGTGGFYEQYF. The CDR3 nucleotides read TGTGCCAGCAGCTCCGGGACAGGGGGGTTCTACGAGCAGTACTTC.

The chain is built from TRBV7-2 and TRBJ2-2; perhaps TRBD1 as D (5 bases). The CDR3 length is 16 residues. V was pared by 9 bases and J by 6 bases, with 23 bases between. CDR1 and CDR2 (germline): SGHTA, FQGNSA. The CDR3 bases are TGTGCCAGTTCCCAAAACCTTTCTCCAGGGTCCGGGGAGCTGTTTTTT. Protein: CASSQNLSPGSGELFF.

V and J are TRBV19 and TRBJ2-7, with 10 nucleotides matching TRBD1. Per the germline V gene, CDR1 is LNHDA and CDR2 is SQIVND (reference sequence). Germline trimming cut 9 bases from V and 2 bases from J; bases unmatched to any gene: 7. The CDR3 has 14 residues. The CDR3 spells CASDPGQGPYEQYF. The CDR3 nucleotides read TGTGCCAGCGATCCGGGACAGGGGCCCTACGAGCAGTACTTC.

The rearrangement joins TRBV11-2 to TRBJ2-5, with 7 bases matching TRBD1. CDR1 SGHAT and CDR2 FQNNGV come from the germline V gene. V dropped 1 base and J dropped 4; count of bases not matched to a gene: 3. This CDR3 region has 14 residues. DNA of the CDR3: TGTGCCAGCAGCTTAGGGACAGGCATAGAGACCCAGTACTTC. It codes for CASSLGTGIETQYF.

This rearrangement joins TRBV15 to TRBJ1-1; no clear D. This CDR3 is 15 amino acids long. From germline, CDR1 is LNHNV and CDR2 YYDKDF (reference sequence). V shed 1 base and J shed 2 bases, with 11 bases lying between them. CDR3 DNA sequence: TGTGCCACCAGCAGAGTCGACGGGTACAACACTGAAGCTTTCTTT. It encodes CATSRVDGYNTEAFF.

On this clone itself: One end of the junction does not line up with germline, which may come from a read error. The chain joins TRBV13 to TRBJ2-1; 7 bases align to TRBD2. Germline V lookup: CDR1 PRHDT, CDR2 FYEKMQ (reference sequence). This CDR3 contains 16 residues. The CDR3 DNA reads TGTGCCAGCAGCATAGGTGGGCGGGGGAACTACAATGAGCAGTTCTTC. This encodes CASSIGGRGNYNEQFF. The variable domain in full, completed from reference TRBV13 and TRBJ2-1, reads AAGVIQSPRHLIKEKRETATLKCYPIPRHDTVYWYQQGPGQDPQFLISFYEKMQSDKGSIPDRFSAQQFSDYHSELNMSSLELGDSALYFCASSIGGRGNYNEQFFGPGTRLTVL.

This clone appeared a single time. The chain is built from TRBV5-1 and TRBJ1-2, with D possibly being TRBD1 (6 bases). Trimming pared 4 bases from V and 5 bases from J, leaving 9 bases between. Germline loops: CDR1 SGHRS, CDR2 YFSETQ. The CDR3 consists of 12 residues. The CDR3 spells CASSVQGYGYTF. Written as DNA, the CDR3 is TGCGCCAGCAGCGTCCAGGGGTATGGCTACACCTTC.

The rearrangement joins TRBV7-8 to TRBJ1-3; TRBD1 matches 10 bases. This CDR3 has 19 amino acids. Germline trimming cut 1 base from V and 1 base from J; bases unmatched to any gene: 10. In germline, CDR1 is SGHVS, CDR2 FQNEAQ. The CDR3 DNA sequence: TGTGCCAGCAGCTTAGACGGCCAGGGACAGGGGAATTCTGGAAACACCATATATTTT. It yields the protein CASSLDGQGQGNSGNTIYF.

The rearrangement uses TRBV11-3 and TRBJ2-1; 10 bases are shared with TRBD2. This CDR3 is built from 15 residues. V dropped 4 bases and J dropped 5; count of bases not matched to a gene: 5. CDR1 is SGHNT and CDR2 is YENEEA in the germline V gene. In DNA, the CDR3 is TGTGCCAGCAGCTCCAGGACTAGCGGTAACAATGAGCAGTTCTTC. Translation gives CASSSRTSGNNEQFF.

CDR3 protein: CASSFLAGRDTEAFF. CDR3 nucleotide sequence: TGTGCCAGCAGCTTTCTTGCCGGGAGGGACACTGAAGCTTTCTTT. The rearrangement joins TRBV5-5 to TRBJ1-1; the D is unclear. Looked up from germline, CDR1 is SGHKS and CDR2 is YYEKEE (reference sequence). The CDR3 runs 15 residues. Trimming removed 2 bases at V and 3 bases at J, with 14 bases between.

The J gene is TRBJ2-1, the V gene TRBV5-4; TRBD2 matches 8 bases. V lost 4 bases to trimming and J lost 6 bases; unmatched junction nucleotides: 15. The CDR3 sequence is 17 residues long. Per the germline V gene, CDR1 is SGHNT and CDR2 is YYREEE (reference sequence). CDR3 nucleotides: TGTGCCAGCAGCCCCAAGCGGGGGACACTGCGGGGCAATGAGCAGTTCTTC. It yields the protein CASSPKRGTLRGNEQFF.

This clone was observed a few times. This sequence joins TRBV19 and TRBJ2-2; D not certain. Germline CDR1 is LNHDA and CDR2 is SQIVND (reference sequence). V lost 6 bases to trimming and J lost 7 bases, with 6 bases between them. The CDR3 is made up of 11 amino acids. CDR3 bases: TGTGCCAGTAGGCAGGACGGGGAGCTGTTTTTT. This translates into CASRQDGELFF.

J is TRBJ1-2 and V is TRBV28; no clear D. The CDR3 is made up of 11 amino acids. Trimming cost V 7 bases and J 0 bases, with 3 bases left between them. Germline CDR1 is MDHEN and CDR2 is SYDVKM. The CDR3 loop is CASTSNYGYTF. CDR3 nucleotide sequence: TGTGCCAGCACCTCTAACTATGGCTACACCTTC.

This clone is medium-sized (0.01 to 0.1%) by share. The V and J genes are TRBV4-3 and TRBJ2-7; 7 bases agree with TRBD1. The germline gives CDR1 LGHNA, CDR2 YSLEER. V trimming: 0 bases; J trimming: 3 bases; junction bases outside the gene matches: 8. CDR3 length: 16 residues. CDR3 bases: TGCGCCAGCAGCCAAGATCGGGACAGACCTGGCTACGAGCAGTACTTC. Translation: CASSQDRDRPGYEQYF.

About this clone itself: The sample contains more than one DNA sequence encoding this CDR3. The chain is built from TRBV29-1 and TRBJ1-1; TRBD1 agrees at 7 bases. This CDR3 is 13 amino acids long. Germline assignment: CDR1 SQVTM and CDR2 ANQGSEA. V shed 7 bases and J 1 base; nucleotides not matched to a gene: 6. Here the CDR3 reads CSARQGGNTEAFF. CDR3 in DNA: TGCAGCGCTCGACAGGGAGGGAACACTGAAGCTTTCTTT.

The rearrangement joins TRBV5-6 to TRBJ1-1, with 7 bases matching TRBD1. The CDR3 runs 13 residues. Germline CDR1 is SGHDT and CDR2 is YYEEEE. V trimming: 3 bases; J trimming: 9 bases; junction bases outside the gene matches: 8. The CDR3 reads CASSSAGQEKAFF. In DNA, the CDR3 is TGTGCCAGCAGCTCCGCAGGACAGGAGAAAGCTTTCTTT.

The genes are TRBV27 and TRBJ1-2; 9 nucleotides line up with TRBD1. J gave up 8 bases and V 4 bases, and 8 bases lay outside the gene matches. Germline V gives CDR1 MNHEY, CDR2 SMNVEV (reference sequence). There are 14 residues in the CDR3. The CDR3 region has the DNA TGTGCCAGCAGTTGGACAGGGGCGCTTGAGGGCTACACCTTC. Protein: CASSWTGALEGYTF.

The chain combines TRBV2 with TRBJ1-4, with 8 positions matching TRBD1. The germline V gene has CDR1 SNHLY and CDR2 FYNNEI. There are 16 residues in the CDR3. Trimming at V came to 5 bases and at J to 5 bases, leaving 10 bases not matched to a gene. DNA for the CDR3: TGTGCCAGCAGTTATACGACAGGGGCCCTGAATGAAAAACTGTTTTTT. Amino acid sequence: CASSYTTGALNEKLFF.

V gene TRBV4-3 combines with J gene TRBJ2-5; maybe TRBD1 (6 bases). Germline assignment: CDR1 LGHNA and CDR2 YSLEER. The CDR3 runs 16 residues. The V gene lost 0 bases and the J gene lost 7 bases, with 18 bases spanning the gap. This CDR3 reads CASSQEPSGERGTQYF. The DNA for the CDR3 is TGCGCCAGCAGCCAAGAACCATCAGGGGAAAGGGGGACCCAGTACTTC.

V and J are TRBV9 and TRBJ1-6; D is unresolved. The CDR3 extends over 14 amino acids. V gave up 0 bases and J gave up 9 bases, with 10 bases separating them. Germline V gene data show CDR1 as SGDLS and CDR2 as YYNGEE. The DNA of the CDR3 is TGTGCCAGCAGCGTAGCTGAGGGAGGTTCACCCCTCCACTTT. This gives the protein CASSVAEGGSPLHF.

This sequence joins TRBV28 and TRBJ1-3, with TRBD1 matching over 10 bases. The CDR3 consists of 17 residues. From germline, CDR1 is MDHEN and CDR2 SYDVKM. The V gene end was trimmed by 4 bases and the J gene end by 1 base; junction bases not matched to a gene: 7. The CDR3 region has the DNA TGTGCCAGCAGTTCCCCGACAGGGGGCCTATCTGGAAACACCATATATTTT. Protein: CASSSPTGGLSGNTIYF.

This CDR3 reads CATSRDLGGSYNEQFF. The CDR3 coding sequence is TGTGCCACCAGCAGAGATCTAGGGGGATCCTACAATGAGCAGTTCTTC. This rearrangement joins TRBV15 to TRBJ2-1, with TRBD1 as a possible D gene (6 bases). Trimming took 0 bases from V and 1 from J, leaving 10 bases between them. This CDR3 has 16 amino acids. The germline V gene encodes CDR1 LNHNV and CDR2 YYDKDF (reference sequence).

The rearrangement joins TRBV5-1 to TRBJ2-7; 8 bases are a match to TRBD2. V was pared by 1 base and J by 6 bases, with 9 bases of the junction left unmatched. The CDR3 has 15 residues. The V gene's germline CDR1 is SGHRS and CDR2 YFSETQ. CDR3 bases: TGCGCCAGCAGCTTGAGGTCCGGGACTAGTAGCGAGCAGTACTTC. It specifies CASSLRSGTSSEQYF.

The rearrangement links TRBV14 to TRBJ1-2; TRBD1 matches 9 bases. The CDR3 loop spans 15 amino acids. Germline CDR1 and CDR2: SGHDN and FVKESK. V dropped 5 bases and J dropped 7; count of bases not matched to a gene: 11. The DNA of the CDR3 is TGTGCCAGCAGCTTATCGGGGACAGGGTCCGCTGGCTACACCTTC. Its protein is CASSLSGTGSAGYTF.